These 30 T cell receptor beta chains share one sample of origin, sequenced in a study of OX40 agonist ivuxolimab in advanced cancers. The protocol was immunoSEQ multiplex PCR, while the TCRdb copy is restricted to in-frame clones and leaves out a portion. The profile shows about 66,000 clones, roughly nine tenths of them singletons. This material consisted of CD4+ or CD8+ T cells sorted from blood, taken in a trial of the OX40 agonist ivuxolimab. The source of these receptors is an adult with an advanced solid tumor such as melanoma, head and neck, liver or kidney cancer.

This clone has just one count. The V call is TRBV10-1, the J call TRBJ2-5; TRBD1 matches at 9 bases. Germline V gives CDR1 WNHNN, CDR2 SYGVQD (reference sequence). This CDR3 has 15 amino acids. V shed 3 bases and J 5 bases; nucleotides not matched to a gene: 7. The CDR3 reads CASSDPGQGGETQYF. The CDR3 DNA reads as TGCGCCAGCAGTGACCCGGGACAGGGCGGGGAGACCCAGTACTTC.

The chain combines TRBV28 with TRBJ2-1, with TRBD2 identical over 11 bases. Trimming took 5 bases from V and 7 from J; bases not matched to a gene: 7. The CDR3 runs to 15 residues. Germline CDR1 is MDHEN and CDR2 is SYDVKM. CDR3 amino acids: CASSLLAGVGNEQFF. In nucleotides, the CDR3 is TGTGCCAGCAGTCTACTAGCGGGAGTAGGTAATGAGCAGTTCTTC.

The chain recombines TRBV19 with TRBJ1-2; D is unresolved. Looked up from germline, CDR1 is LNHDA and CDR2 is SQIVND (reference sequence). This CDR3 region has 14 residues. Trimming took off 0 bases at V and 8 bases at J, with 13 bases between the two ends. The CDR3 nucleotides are TGTGCCAGTAGTATAGATCGGTCCGTAGGCGGCTACACCTTC. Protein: CASSIDRSVGGYTF.

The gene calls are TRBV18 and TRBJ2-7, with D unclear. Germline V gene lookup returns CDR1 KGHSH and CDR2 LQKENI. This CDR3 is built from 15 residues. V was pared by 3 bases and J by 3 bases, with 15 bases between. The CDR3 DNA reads TGTGCCAGCTCACCGTTCTCGGGCAGCAACTACGAGCAGTACTTC. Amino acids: CASSPFSGSNYEQYF.

The CDR3 bases are TGTGCCAGCAGCTTCATGGGGTGGGGTACCGGGGAGCTGTTTTTT. Amino acids: CASSFMGWGTGELFF. This chain uses TRBV5-4 with TRBJ2-2; D is ambiguous. V lost 2 bases to trimming and J lost 5 bases, with 13 bases between them. Germline V gives CDR1 SGHNT, CDR2 YYREEE (reference sequence). The length of the CDR3 is 15 residues.

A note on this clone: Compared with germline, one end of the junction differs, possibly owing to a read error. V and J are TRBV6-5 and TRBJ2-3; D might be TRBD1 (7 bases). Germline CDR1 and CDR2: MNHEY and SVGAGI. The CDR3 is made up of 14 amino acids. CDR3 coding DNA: TGTGCCAGCAGTTACTCAGGCGGGACAGATGCGCAGTATTTT. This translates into CASSYSGGTDAQYF.

The CDR3 is CAGRRDAEAFF. Here the CDR3 DNA reads TGTGCCGGCCGACGCGACGCTGAAGCTTTCTTT. This rearrangement joins TRBV2 to TRBJ1-1; D remains unclear. Deletions cut 11 bases from V and 6 bases from J, with 13 bases between. The CDR3 spans 11 residues. CDR1 SNHLY and CDR2 FYNNEI come from the germline V gene.

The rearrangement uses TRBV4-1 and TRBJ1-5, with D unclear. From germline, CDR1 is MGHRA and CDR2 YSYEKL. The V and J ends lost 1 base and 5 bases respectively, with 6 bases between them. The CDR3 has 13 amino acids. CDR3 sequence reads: CASSQVGDQPQHF. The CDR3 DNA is TGCGCCAGCAGCCAAGTTGGGGATCAGCCCCAGCATTTT.

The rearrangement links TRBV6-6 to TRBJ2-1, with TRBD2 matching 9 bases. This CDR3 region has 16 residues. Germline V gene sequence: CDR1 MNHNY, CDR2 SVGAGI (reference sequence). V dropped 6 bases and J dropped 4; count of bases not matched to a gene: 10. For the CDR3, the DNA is TGTGCCAGCAGGCCGGGTCTAGCGGGACGGTACAATGAGCAGTTCTTC. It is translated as CASRPGLAGRYNEQFF.

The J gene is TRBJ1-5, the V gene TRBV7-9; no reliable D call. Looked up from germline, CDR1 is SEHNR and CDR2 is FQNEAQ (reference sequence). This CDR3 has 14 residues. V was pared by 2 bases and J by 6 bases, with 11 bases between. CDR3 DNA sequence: TGTGCCAGCAGCTTACTAGAGGGCGGTCAGCCCCAGCATTTT. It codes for CASSLLEGGQPQHF.

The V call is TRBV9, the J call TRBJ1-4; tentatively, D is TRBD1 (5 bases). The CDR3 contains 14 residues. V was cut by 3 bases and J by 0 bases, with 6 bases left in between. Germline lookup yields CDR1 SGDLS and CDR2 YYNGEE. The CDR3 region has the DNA TGTGCCAGCAGCGGGGGGGCAACTAATGAAAAACTGTTTTTT. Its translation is CASSGGATNEKLFF.

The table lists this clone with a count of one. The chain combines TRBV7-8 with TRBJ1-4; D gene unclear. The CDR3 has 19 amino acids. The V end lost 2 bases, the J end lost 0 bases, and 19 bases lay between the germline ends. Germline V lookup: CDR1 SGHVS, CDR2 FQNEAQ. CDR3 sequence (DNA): TGTGCCAGCAGCTTATTCGGATTGGTTGCAGACCCAACTAATGAAAAACTGTTTTTT. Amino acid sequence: CASSLFGLVADPTNEKLFF.

The CDR3 DNA is TGTGCCAGCAGCTTCCTAATGGAGCCTAACTATGGCTACACCTTC. It translates to CASSFLMEPNYGYTF. The chain links TRBV7-7 to TRBJ1-2; D call uncertain. This CDR3 has 15 residues. V shed 3 bases and J shed 0 bases, with 11 bases lying between them. Germline CDR1 is SSHAT and CDR2 is FNYEAQ (reference sequence).

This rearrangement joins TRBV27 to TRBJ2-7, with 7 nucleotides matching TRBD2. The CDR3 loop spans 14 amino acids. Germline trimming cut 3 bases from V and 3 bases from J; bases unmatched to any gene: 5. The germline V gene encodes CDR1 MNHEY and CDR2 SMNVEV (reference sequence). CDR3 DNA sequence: TGTGCCAGCAGTTTGGGGGGGTGGGGCTACGAGCAGTACTTC. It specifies CASSLGGWGYEQYF.

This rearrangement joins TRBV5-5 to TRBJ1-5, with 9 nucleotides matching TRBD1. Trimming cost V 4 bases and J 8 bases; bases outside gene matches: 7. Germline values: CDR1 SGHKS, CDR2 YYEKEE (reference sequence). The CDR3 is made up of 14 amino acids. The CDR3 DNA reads TGTGCCAGCAGCCTATACGGACAGGGGAAGCCCCAGCATTTT. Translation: CASSLYGQGKPQHF.

For the CDR3, the DNA is TGTGCCAGCAGTGACCCGGGATTGGGGGAAGCTTTCTTT. It translates to CASSDPGLGEAFF. This chain links TRBV6-4 with TRBJ1-1; unclear D gene. V was trimmed by 2 bases and J by 8 bases, leaving 12 bases between them. The CDR3 consists of 13 residues. Germline values: CDR1 MRHNA, CDR2 SNTAGT.

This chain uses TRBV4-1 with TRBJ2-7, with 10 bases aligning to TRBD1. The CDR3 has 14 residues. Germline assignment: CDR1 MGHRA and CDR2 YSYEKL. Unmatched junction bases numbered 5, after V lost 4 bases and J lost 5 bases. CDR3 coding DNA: TGCGCCAGCAGCCGGGGACAGGGGATCGACGAGCAGTACTTC. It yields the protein CASSRGQGIDEQYF.

CDR3 amino acids: CASSYTKGSEAFF. The CDR3 DNA reads TGTGCCAGCAGTTACACTAAGGGCTCCGAAGCTTTCTTT. This sequence joins TRBV6-5 and TRBJ1-1, with D unclear. The length of the CDR3 is 13 residues. Per germline, CDR1 MNHEY and CDR2 SVGAGI. The V gene lost 2 bases and the J gene lost 8 bases, with 12 bases spanning the gap.

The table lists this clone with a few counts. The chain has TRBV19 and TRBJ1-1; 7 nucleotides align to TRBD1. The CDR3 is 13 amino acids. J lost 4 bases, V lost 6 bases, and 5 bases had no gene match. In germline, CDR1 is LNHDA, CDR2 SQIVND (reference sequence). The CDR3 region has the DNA TGTGCCAGTAGCCTAGGGGGCATCACTGAAGCTTTCTTT. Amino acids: CASSLGGITEAFF.

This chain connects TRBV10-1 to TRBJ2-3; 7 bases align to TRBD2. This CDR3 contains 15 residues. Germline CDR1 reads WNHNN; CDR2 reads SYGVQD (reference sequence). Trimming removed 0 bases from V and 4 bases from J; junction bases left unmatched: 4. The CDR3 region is CASSESWLAADTQYF. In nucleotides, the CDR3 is TGCGCCAGCAGTGAGTCATGGCTAGCGGCAGATACGCAGTATTTT.

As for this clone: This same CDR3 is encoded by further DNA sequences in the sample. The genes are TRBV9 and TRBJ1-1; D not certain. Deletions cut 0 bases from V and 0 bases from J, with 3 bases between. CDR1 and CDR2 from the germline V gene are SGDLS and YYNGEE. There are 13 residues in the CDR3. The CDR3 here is CASSVDLNTEAFF. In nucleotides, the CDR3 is TGTGCCAGCAGCGTAGATCTGAACACTGAAGCTTTCTTT.

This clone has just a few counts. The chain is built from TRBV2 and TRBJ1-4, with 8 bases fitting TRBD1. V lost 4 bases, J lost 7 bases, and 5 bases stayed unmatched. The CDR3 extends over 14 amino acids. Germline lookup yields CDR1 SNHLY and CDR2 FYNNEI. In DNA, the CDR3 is TGTGCCAGCAGTGGGACAGGGCCGGGTGAAAAACTGTTTTTT. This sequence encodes CASSGTGPGEKLFF.

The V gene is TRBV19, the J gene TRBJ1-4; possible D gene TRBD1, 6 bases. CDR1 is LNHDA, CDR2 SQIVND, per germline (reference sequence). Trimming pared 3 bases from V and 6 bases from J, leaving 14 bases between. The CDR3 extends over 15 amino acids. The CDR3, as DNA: TGTGCCAGTAGTATCCAGGACAGTTGGGATGAAAAACTGTTTTTT. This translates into CASSIQDSWDEKLFF.

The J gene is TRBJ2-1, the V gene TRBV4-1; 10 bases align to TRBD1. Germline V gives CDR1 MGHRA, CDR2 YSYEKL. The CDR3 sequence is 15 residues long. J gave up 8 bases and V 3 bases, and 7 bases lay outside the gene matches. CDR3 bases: TGCGCCAGCAGCCAGAGGGGACAGGGGTTTCATGAGCAGTTCTTC. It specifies CASSQRGQGFHEQFF.

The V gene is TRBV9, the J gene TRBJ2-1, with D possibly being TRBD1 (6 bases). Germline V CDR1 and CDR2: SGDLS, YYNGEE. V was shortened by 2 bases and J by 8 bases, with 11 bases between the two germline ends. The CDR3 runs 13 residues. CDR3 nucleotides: TGTGCCAGCAGCGTGCTAGGGGGTCATGAGCAGTTCTTC. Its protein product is CASSVLGGHEQFF. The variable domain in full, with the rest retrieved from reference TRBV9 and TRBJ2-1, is DSGVTQTPKHLITATGQRVTLRCSPRSGDLSVYWYQQSLDQGLQFLIQYYNGEERAKGNILERFSAQQFPDLHSELNLSSLELGDSALYFCASSVLGGHEQFFGPGTRLTVL.

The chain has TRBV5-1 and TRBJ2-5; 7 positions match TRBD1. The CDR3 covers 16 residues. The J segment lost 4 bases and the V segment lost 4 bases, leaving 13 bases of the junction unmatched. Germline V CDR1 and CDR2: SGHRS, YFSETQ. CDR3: CASSPKSETGRETQYF. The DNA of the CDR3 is TGCGCCAGCAGCCCGAAGTCCGAGACAGGGCGAGAGACCCAGTACTTC. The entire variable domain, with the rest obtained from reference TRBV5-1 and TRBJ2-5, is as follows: KAGVTQTPRYLIKTRGQQVTLSCSPISGHRSVSWYQQTPGQGLQFLFEYFSETQRNKGNFPGRFSGRQFSNSRSEMNVSTLELGDSALYLCASSPKSETGRETQYFGPGTRLLVL.

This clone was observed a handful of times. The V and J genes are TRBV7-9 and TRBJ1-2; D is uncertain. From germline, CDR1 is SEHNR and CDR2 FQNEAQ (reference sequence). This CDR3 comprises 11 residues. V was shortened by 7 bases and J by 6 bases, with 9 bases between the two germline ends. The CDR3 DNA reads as TGTGCCAGCACCTCGGGTGATGGCTACACCTTC. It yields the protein CASTSGDGYTF.

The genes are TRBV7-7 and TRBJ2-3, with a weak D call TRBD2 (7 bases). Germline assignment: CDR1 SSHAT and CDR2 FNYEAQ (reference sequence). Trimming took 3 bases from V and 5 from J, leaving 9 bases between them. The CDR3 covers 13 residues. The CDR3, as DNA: TGTGCCAGCAGCTTTAGGGGGGGAGATACGCAGTATTTT. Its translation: CASSFRGGDTQYF.

Here the CDR3 DNA reads TGTGCCAGCAGCCTTTCTAACCTGGACAGGGGGCTAAATCAGCCCCAGCATTTT. Amino acid sequence: CASSLSNLDRGLNQPQHF. The V call is TRBV5-5, the J call TRBJ1-5, with 11 nucleotides matching TRBD1. The CDR3 is 18 amino acids. Germline CDR1 and CDR2: SGHKS and YYEKEE (reference sequence). V was pared by 4 bases and J by 4 bases, with 13 bases of the junction left unmatched. Combining the CDR3 with reference TRBV5-5 and TRBJ1-5 gives the whole variable domain DAGVTQSPTHLIKTRGQQVTLRCSPISGHKSVSWYQQVLGQGPQFIFQYYEKEERGRGNFPDRFSARQFPNYSSELNVNALLLGDSALYLCASSLSNLDRGLNQPQHFGDGTRLSIL.

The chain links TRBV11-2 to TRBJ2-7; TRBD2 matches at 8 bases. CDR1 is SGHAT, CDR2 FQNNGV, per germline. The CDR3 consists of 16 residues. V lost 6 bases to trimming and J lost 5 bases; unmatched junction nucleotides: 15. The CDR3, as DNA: TGTGCCAGCAGTCTCAGGGAGGGACTAGTTTTCCACGAGCAGTACTTC. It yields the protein CASSLREGLVFHEQYF.